These 24 T cell receptor beta chains were all obtained from the same sample, sequenced in a study of cytotoxic CD8 clonotypes in ibrutinib-treated CLL. Assay used: immunoSEQ multiplex PCR; TCRdb lists only in-frame clones, some missing. The table has under 40,000 clones, 45% to 50% seen once; the top ten hold under 20%. This material consisted of PBMCs, taken before ibrutinib treatment. These receptors were collected from a human donor with chronic lymphocytic leukemia.

This clone was counted between two and nine times. This chain uses TRBV2 with TRBJ1-2; 9 bases are a match to TRBD1. The germline gives CDR1 SNHLY, CDR2 FYNNEI. Germline trimming cut 6 bases from V and 3 bases from J; bases unmatched to any gene: 11. The CDR3 covers 16 residues. This chain's CDR3 is CASRGDREWVDYGYTF. In DNA form, the CDR3 reads TGTGCCAGCAGAGGGGACAGGGAATGGGTCGACTATGGCTACACCTTC. Full variable domain (missing parts from reference TRBV2 and TRBJ1-2): EPEVTQTPSHQVTQMGQEVILRCVPISNHLYFYWYRQILGQKVEFLVSFYNNEISEKSEIFDDQFSVERPDGSNFTLKIRSTKLEDSAMYFCASRGDREWVDYGYTFGSGTRLTVV.

This clone appeared a few times. This chain connects TRBV2 to TRBJ2-2, with 10 bases that match TRBD2. From germline, CDR1 is SNHLY and CDR2 FYNNEI. The V and J ends lost 8 bases and 0 bases, in that order; junction bases with no gene match: 18. This CDR3 has 20 amino acids. The CDR3 DNA follows: TGTGCCAGCCGAAGATATCCGGGACTAGCGATTCGAACGAACACCGGGGAGCTGTTTTTT. It encodes CASRRYPGLAIRTNTGELFF.

This clone was seen a handful of times. The gene calls are TRBV18 and TRBJ2-4, with 9 bases lining up with TRBD2. From germline, CDR1 is KGHSH and CDR2 LQKENI. The CDR3 extends over 16 amino acids. V lost 2 bases to trimming and J lost 4 bases; unmatched junction nucleotides: 6. The CDR3 protein is CASSPGQRGAKNIQYF. The CDR3 DNA sequence: TGTGCCAGCTCACCAGGCCAGCGGGGGGCGAAAAACATTCAGTACTTC.

The chain employs TRBV14 and TRBJ2-5; D is tentatively TRBD1 or TRBD2 (5 bases each). The CDR3 runs 16 residues. Trimming cost V 4 bases and J 5 bases, with 20 bases left between them. Germline-derived CDR1 and CDR2 are SGHDN and FVKESK. The CDR3: CASSPARGTPAETQYF. The CDR3 DNA sequence: TGTGCCAGCAGCCCGGCGCGAGGGACCCCGGCGGAGACCCAGTACTTC.

The chain combines TRBV6-5 with TRBJ2-3; D remains ambiguous. The V gene lost 6 bases and the J gene lost 6 bases, with 19 bases spanning the gap. The germline gives CDR1 MNHEY, CDR2 SVGAGI. The CDR3 contains 15 residues. The CDR3 region is CASSIRGTPPDTQYF. The CDR3 DNA sequence: TGTGCCAGCAGCATCAGAGGCACACCCCCGGATACGCAGTATTTT.

This clone was picked up a small number of times. The chain uses TRBV14 and TRBJ2-5; 9 bases are a match to TRBD1. V lost 4 bases and J lost 5; bases outside the gene matches: 8. This CDR3 is 15 amino acids long. Germline assignment: CDR1 SGHDN and CDR2 FVKESK. The CDR3 DNA follows: TGTGCCAGCAGCCTGGGACAGGGTATTACGGAGACCCAGTACTTC. It encodes CASSLGQGITETQYF.

V usage is TRBV18 and J usage is TRBJ2-6, with 9 bases fitting TRBD1. Germline CDR1 reads KGHSH; CDR2 reads LQKENI. V dropped 6 bases and J dropped 0; count of bases not matched to a gene: 9. The CDR3 covers 18 residues. CDR3 in DNA: TGTGCCAGCTCGTTCACAGGGGGCGGCCACTCTGGGGCCAACGTCCTGACTTTC. It specifies CASSFTGGGHSGANVLTF.

This sequence joins TRBV7-2 and TRBJ2-6; TRBD2 aligns across 10 bases. This CDR3 spans 19 amino acids. With V trimmed by 1 base and J by 0 bases, 6 bases remained unmatched. CDR1 is SGHTA and CDR2 is FQGNSA in the germline V gene. The CDR3 nucleotides read TGTGCCAGCAGCTTAGAAAGTCTAGCGGGGGCCTCTGGGGCCAACGTCCTGACTTTC. This translates into CASSLESLAGASGANVLTF.

The table lists this clone with a count of one. Here the CDR3 DNA reads TGTGCCAGCAGTGAAAACGTCTACACTGAAGCTTTCTTT. Its protein is CASSENVYTEAFF. The J gene is TRBJ1-1, the V gene TRBV2; no firm D call. CDR1 is SNHLY and CDR2 is FYNNEI in the germline V gene. The V end was cut by 2 bases, the J end by 3 bases, with 7 bases between. The CDR3 is 13 residues long.

This chain connects TRBV27 to TRBJ2-7; TRBD2 aligns across 12 bases. With V trimmed by 3 bases and J by 2 bases, 8 bases remained unmatched. Germline assignment: CDR1 MNHEY and CDR2 SMNVEV (reference sequence). This CDR3 spans 17 amino acids. In DNA, the CDR3 is TGTGCCAGCAGTTTCTCGCTAGCGGGGGGGCCAGCCTACGAGCAGTACTTC. It encodes CASSFSLAGGPAYEQYF.

This clone has a handful of counts. The chain recombines TRBV7-8 with TRBJ2-2, with D uncertain. Trimming removed 3 bases at V and 4 bases at J, with 9 bases between. CDR3 length: 14 amino acids. Germline V gene data show CDR1 as SGHVS and CDR2 as FQNEAQ. The CDR3 spells CASSFSEVTGELFF. The CDR3 nucleotides are TGTGCCAGCAGCTTCTCAGAAGTCACCGGGGAGCTGTTTTTT.

This clone was seen a handful of times. The CDR3 nucleotides are TGTGCCAGTTGGGGATCACAGCCTTGGGACACTGAAGCTTTCTTT. Its translation: CASWGSQPWDTEAFF. V usage is TRBV27 and J usage is TRBJ1-1; D is uncertain. CDR3 length: 15 amino acids. Germline V gene data show CDR1 as MNHEY and CDR2 as SMNVEV (reference sequence). Between the trimmed V and J ends, which lost 9 bases and 3 bases, there was a span of 20 bases.

This chain uses TRBV5-5 with TRBJ2-1; D unresolved. Germline loops: CDR1 SGHKS, CDR2 YYEKEE (reference sequence). The CDR3 has 15 residues. The V end was cut by 0 bases, the J end by 0 bases, with 7 bases between. Here the CDR3 DNA reads TGTGCCAGCAGCTTGGGCTTGAGCTCCTACAATGAGCAGTTCTTC. As protein: CASSLGLSSYNEQFF.

The CDR3 loop reads CASSLKLRGLDTQYF. The CDR3 nucleotides read TGCGCCAGCAGCTTGAAACTTCGGGGATTAGATACGCAGTATTTT. The genes are TRBV5-1 and TRBJ2-3, with a possible D match to TRBD2 (5 bases). The CDR3 has 15 amino acids. The V gene lost 1 base and the J gene lost 5 bases, with 14 bases spanning the gap. Germline CDR1 and CDR2: SGHRS and YFSETQ.

The chain joins TRBV2 to TRBJ1-3, with D unclear. Trimming stripped 4 bases from V and 1 base from J, with 20 bases between. The CDR3 has 18 amino acids. The germline V gene has CDR1 SNHLY and CDR2 FYNNEI. CDR3 coding DNA: TGTGCCAGCAGTGTAGGCTGGCCGGGAGTTGGGTCTGGAAACACCATATATTTT. This translates into CASSVGWPGVGSGNTIYF.

The chain combines TRBV27 with TRBJ1-6; 8 bases agree with TRBD1. In germline, CDR1 is MNHEY, CDR2 SMNVEV (reference sequence). The CDR3 runs to 16 residues. After removal of 5 bases from V and 10 bases from J, the junction contained 13 bases not matched to a gene. CDR3 coding DNA: TGTGCCAGCAGTCCCCCTTTTTTGGACAGGGAGTCACCCCTCCACTTT. Encoded protein: CASSPPFLDRESPLHF.

The chain recombines TRBV4-1 with TRBJ2-7, with a weak D call TRBD2 (5 bases). This CDR3 has 17 amino acids. V lost 0 bases, J lost 2 bases, and 17 bases lay in between. Germline-derived CDR1 and CDR2 are MGHRA and YSYEKL. Here the CDR3 DNA reads TGCGCCAGCAGCCAAGAGCCGGGGTCGAGACCAGCCTACGAGCAGTACTTC. This codes for CASSQEPGSRPAYEQYF.

Worth noting for this clone: A junction end diverges from the germline sequence, so it may reflect a read error. The J gene is TRBJ1-2, the V gene TRBV7-7; D may be TRBD1 (5 bases). CDR1 and CDR2 from the germline V gene are SSHAT and FNYEAQ (reference sequence). The CDR3 length is 15 residues. CDR3 sequence: CASSLSKAGSYGYTF. The DNA for the CDR3 is TGTGCTAGCAGCTTGTCGAAGGCAGGGAGCTATGGCTACACCTTC.

This clone showed up just once. V usage is TRBV11-1 and J usage is TRBJ1-2, with TRBD1 as a possible D gene (5 bases). Germline values: CDR1 SGHAT, CDR2 FQDESV (reference sequence). Trimming pared 1 base from V and 3 bases from J, leaving 12 bases between. The CDR3 sequence is 15 residues long. CDR3: CASSLGDSRDYGYTF. CDR3 in DNA: TGTGCCAGCAGCTTAGGTGACAGTCGCGACTATGGCTACACCTTC.

The V and J genes are TRBV27 and TRBJ2-4; perhaps TRBD2 as D (5 bases). Per germline, CDR1 MNHEY and CDR2 SMNVEV (reference sequence). With 5 bases removed from V and 0 bases from J, the gap between germline ends came to 8 bases. The CDR3 has 14 amino acids. CDR3: CASSRGSAKNIQYF. The CDR3 coding sequence is TGTGCCAGCAGTCGGGGTTCAGCCAAAAACATTCAGTACTTC.

This clone was observed a few times. This rearrangement joins TRBV9 to TRBJ1-5; D gene unclear. The CDR3 has 14 amino acids. V was pared by 3 bases and J by 6 bases, with 13 bases between. Germline V gene lookup returns CDR1 SGDLS and CDR2 YYNGEE. In nucleotides, the CDR3 is TGTGCCAGCAGCGCCGGACCCACGGGTCAGCCCCAGCATTTT. It codes for CASSAGPTGQPQHF. Drawing the rest from reference TRBV9 and TRBJ1-5, the complete variable domain is DSGVTQTPKHLITATGQRVTLRCSPRSGDLSVYWYQQSLDQGLQFLIQYYNGEERAKGNILERFSAQQFPDLHSELNLSSLELGDSALYFCASSAGPTGQPQHFGDGTRLSIL.

The CDR3 DNA follows: TGTGCCTGGAGCGCGACTCGGGGATTGGCCAACGTCCTGACTTTC. Its protein product is CAWSATRGLANVLTF. This chain connects TRBV30 to TRBJ2-6, with a weak D call TRBD2 (5 bases). Germline assignment: CDR1 GTSNPN and CDR2 SVGIG (reference sequence). V shed 3 bases and J shed 6 bases, with 15 bases lying between them. The CDR3 is made up of 15 amino acids.

V is TRBV2 and J is TRBJ1-1, with 11 bases fitting TRBD1. The CDR3 is made up of 17 amino acids. Germline V gene sequence: CDR1 SNHLY, CDR2 FYNNEI. J lost 3 bases, V lost 6 bases, and 12 bases had no gene match. The CDR3 loop reads CASSYLGQGAMHTEAFF. The CDR3 nucleotides read TGTGCCAGCAGCTACCTAGGACAGGGGGCTATGCACACTGAAGCTTTCTTT.

The chain employs TRBV11-2 and TRBJ2-1; D may be TRBD2 (5 bases). This CDR3 region has 15 residues. V lost 5 bases and J 9 bases, leaving 20 bases between the germline ends. Germline CDR1 is SGHAT and CDR2 is FQNNGV. The CDR3, as DNA: TGTGCCAGCAGCCACCCCGGCGCTCTAGCCGTTGAGCAGTTCTTC. It translates to CASSHPGALAVEQFF.